Sequencing of this T cell receptor (beta chain) was carried out in a study of blood T cell repertoires in COVID-19. On the study more broadly: The origin of the acute and convalescent COVID-19 samples was the United States, Italy and Spain. PBMCs, B-cell-depleted T cells, or T cells provided the cDNA or gDNA that made up the material.

Original methodology: Estimation of nucleated cell counts was performed using reference gene primer amplification. Produced via immunoSEQ multiplex PCR; TCRdb's table is partial and in-frame only. V and J calls and clone size are as listed in that table; D and trimming were resolved from the DNA. The sample yields about 81,000 clones, roughly 89% seen once. V lost 0 bases and J lost 0, with 10 bases in between. Germline CDR1 reads SGDLS; CDR2 reads YYNGEE. The CDR3 extends over 16 amino acids. This clonotype was sampled from a woman aged 45 to 65 in a cohort sampled during active COVID-19. Sequencing was performed on peripheral blood. The chain recombines TRBV9 with TRBJ1-3; D possibly corresponds to TRBD1 (5 bases). The CDR3: CASSVGTGDSGNTIYF. DNA for the CDR3: TGTGCCAGCAGCGTAGGAACGGGGGACTCTGGAAACACCATATATTTT.